A single sample is the source of the 27 T cell receptor beta chains below, sequenced in a study of cytomegalovirus exposure and HLA in healthy donors. The primer mix had 60 Vbeta and 13 Jbeta primers. Produced via immunoSEQ multiplex PCR; TCRdb's table is partial and in-frame only. Counted here are some 150,000 clones, almost 85% occurring once; the ten biggest clones make up 5.7%. Sequencing was carried out using PBMCs. The receptor source for this set is a man younger than 40 in good health and CMV-seropositive.

This clone was observed a single time. V and J are TRBV15 and TRBJ2-5; 9 bases map to TRBD1. V shed 4 bases, J shed 4 bases, and the junction held 7 bases outside the gene matches. The CDR3 covers 15 residues. Looked up from germline, CDR1 is LNHNV and CDR2 is YYDKDF (reference sequence). The CDR3, as DNA: TGTGCCACCAGCATAGCCCCGGGACAGGGAGAGACCCAGTACTTC. It is translated as CATSIAPGQGETQYF.

This clone was picked up one time. CDR3 sequence: CASSANTGVITDTQYF. CDR3 sequence (DNA): TGTGCCAGCAGTGCAAATACAGGGGTGATCACAGATACGCAGTATTTT. The V gene is TRBV9, the J gene TRBJ2-3; 7 nucleotides match TRBD1. The germline gives CDR1 SGDLS, CDR2 YYNGEE. CDR3 length equals 16 residues. V gave up 5 bases and J gave up 2 bases; unmatched junction bases: 11.

The chain is built from TRBV29-1 and TRBJ1-1; 7 nucleotides align to TRBD1. The germline CDR1 and CDR2 sequences are SQVTM and ANQGSEA. V lost 7 bases and J lost 1; bases outside the gene matches: 6. CDR3 length: 13 amino acids. CDR3 protein: CSDGDRPNTEAFF. CDR3 nucleotides: TGCAGCGACGGGGACAGACCGAACACTGAAGCTTTCTTT.

V is TRBV7-6 and J is TRBJ2-1; 9 bases agree with TRBD1. This CDR3 is 14 amino acids long. V shed 5 bases and J 7 bases; nucleotides not matched to a gene: 6. Germline V gene sequence: CDR1 SGHVS, CDR2 FNYEAQ. CDR3 nucleotide sequence: TGTGCCAGCAGCCCTACGACAGGGGGTAATGAGCAGTTCTTC. Protein: CASSPTTGGNEQFF.

The DNA for the CDR3 is TGTGCCAGCAGTGCGCGACAGGGGATGGAGTATGGCTACACCTTC. Protein sequence: CASSARQGMEYGYTF. V gene TRBV6-1 combines with J gene TRBJ1-2; 8 bases agree with TRBD1. The CDR3 spans 15 residues. Germline CDR1 MNHNS, CDR2 SASEGT. V dropped 4 bases and J dropped 5; count of bases not matched to a gene: 9.

This rearrangement joins TRBV30 to TRBJ2-3; 8 nucleotides align to TRBD2. CDR1 is GTSNPN and CDR2 is SVGIG in the germline V gene (reference sequence). CDR3 size: 12 residues. Trimming at V came to 1 base and at J to 10 bases, leaving 4 bases not matched to a gene. The CDR3 here is CAWSAGGTAQYF. The CDR3, as DNA: TGTGCCTGGAGTGCGGGAGGGACGGCGCAGTATTTT.

The J gene is TRBJ2-5, the V gene TRBV28; TRBD2 matches 11 bases. CDR3 size: 16 residues. The germline V gene has CDR1 MDHEN and CDR2 SYDVKM. The trim removed 5 bases at V and 5 bases at J, leaving 10 bases unmatched. This CDR3 reads CASSALGTSGSETQYF. The CDR3 coding sequence is TGTGCCAGCAGTGCCTTGGGGACTAGCGGAAGTGAGACCCAGTACTTC.

The chain is built from TRBV15 and TRBJ2-1, with TRBD2 identical over 9 bases. The CDR3 runs to 14 residues. Germline lookup yields CDR1 LNHNV and CDR2 YYDKDF (reference sequence). Germline trimming cut 6 bases from V and 6 bases from J; bases unmatched to any gene: 6. This CDR3 is CATRSSGSGNEQFF. CDR3 in DNA: TGTGCCACCAGAAGTAGCGGGAGTGGCAATGAGCAGTTCTTC. Full variable domain (missing parts from reference TRBV15 and TRBJ2-1): DAMVIQNPRYQVTQFGKPVTLSCSQTLNHNVMYWYQQKSSQAPKLLFHYYDKDFNNEADTPDNFQSRRPNTSFCFLDIRSPGLGDTAMYLCATRSSGSGNEQFFGPGTRLTVL.

The chain uses TRBV28 and TRBJ1-4; a possible D gene is TRBD1 (6 bases). V lost 9 bases and J lost 7, with 15 bases in between. The CDR3 has 13 amino acids. CDR1 MDHEN and CDR2 SYDVKM come from the germline V gene. The CDR3 DNA follows: TGTGCCAGTTTAGGGGGGGCCGGTGAAAAACTGTTTTTT. Encoded protein: CASLGGAGEKLFF.

The chain joins TRBV19 to TRBJ2-7; a possible D gene is TRBD1 (6 bases). V shed 3 bases and J shed 2 bases, with 11 bases lying between them. The germline gives CDR1 LNHDA, CDR2 SQIVND (reference sequence). The CDR3 consists of 14 residues. CDR3 in amino acids: CASSIRDTTYEQYF. CDR3 sequence (DNA): TGTGCCAGTAGTATCCGGGACACTACCTACGAGCAGTACTTC.

V and J are TRBV30 and TRBJ2-1; 9 bases are a match to TRBD2. Trimming took 1 base from V and 9 from J; bases not matched to a gene: 7. In germline, CDR1 is GTSNPN, CDR2 SVGIG (reference sequence). The CDR3 runs 14 residues. Written as DNA, the CDR3 is TGTGCCTGGAGTGGGTTAGCGGGAGCCCGTGAGCAGTTCTTC. The encoded protein is CAWSGLAGAREQFF.

This rearrangement joins TRBV14 to TRBJ2-3, with D possibly being TRBD2 (6 bases). Trimming left V 2 bases short and J 1 base short, with 19 bases between. The CDR3 totals 18 residues. Germline values: CDR1 SGHDN, CDR2 FVKESK. The DNA for the CDR3 is TGTGCCAGCAGCCAAAGACCCTTTTCTAGCGAGCGCACAGATACGCAGTATTTT. Encoded protein: CASSQRPFSSERTDTQYF.

Notes on this clone: Mismatch with germline at one junction end may stem from a read error. The chain uses TRBV18 and TRBJ1-3, with 7 nucleotides matching TRBD1. Germline V CDR1 and CDR2: KGHSH, LQKENI. This CDR3 comprises 17 residues. The CDR3 protein is CANSPLMTGKDGNTIYF. The DNA for the CDR3 is TGTGCCAACTCACCCTTAATGACAGGGAAGGATGGAAACACCATATATTTT.

The chain joins TRBV27 to TRBJ2-1; tentative D call: TRBD1 (6 bases). CDR1 and CDR2 (germline): MNHEY, SMNVEV (reference sequence). This CDR3 has 13 residues. V was clipped by 3 bases and J by 6 bases, with 9 bases between them. The CDR3 loop is CASSFGRGNEQFF. CDR3 DNA: TGTGCCAGCAGTTTCGGCAGGGGCAATGAGCAGTTCTTC.

This chain connects TRBV5-1 to TRBJ1-1; possible D gene TRBD1, 5 bases. Trimming left V 5 bases short and J 5 bases short, with 16 bases between. The CDR3 is made up of 14 amino acids. CDR1 is SGHRS and CDR2 is YFSETQ in the germline V gene. In DNA, the CDR3 is TGCGCCAGCAGACAACCGGGGGGAGGGACTGAAGCTTTCTTT. As protein: CASRQPGGGTEAFF.

V usage is TRBV4-1 and J usage is TRBJ2-7; 8 bases match TRBD1. The CDR3 loop spans 14 amino acids. The germline CDR1 and CDR2 sequences are MGHRA and YSYEKL. V lost 4 bases and J lost 5; bases outside the gene matches: 7. The CDR3 region has the DNA TGCGCCAGCAGCCTAAGGACAGGGCCGAACGAGCAGTACTTC. It translates to CASSLRTGPNEQYF.

The J gene is TRBJ2-1, the V gene TRBV11-3; tentatively, D is TRBD2 (6 bases). The V and J ends lost 2 bases and 9 bases respectively, with 14 bases between them. Germline assignment: CDR1 SGHNT and CDR2 YENEEA. The CDR3 spans 14 residues. The CDR3 sequence is CASSLTGVSGEQFF. In nucleotides, the CDR3 is TGTGCCAGCAGCTTAACGGGGGTTTCCGGTGAGCAGTTCTTC.

The V and J genes are TRBV7-9 and TRBJ1-1; perhaps TRBD1 as D (5 bases). CDR1 and CDR2 (germline): SEHNR, FQNEAQ (reference sequence). The V end was cut by 1 base, the J end by 1 base, with 13 bases between. This CDR3 is built from 16 residues. CDR3 in DNA: TGTGCCAGCAGCTTAGGACATGACAGACCGAACACTGAAGCTTTCTTT. The encoded protein is CASSLGHDRPNTEAFF.

Of note for this clone: Germline and junction disagree at one end, which may indicate a read error. The chain carries TRBV7-9 and TRBJ1-2; 7 bases are a match to TRBD1. CDR1 is SEHNR, CDR2 FQNEAQ, per germline (reference sequence). CDR3 length equals 16 residues. The CDR3 DNA is TGTTCCAGCAGCTTAAGCCCCAGGGGGAAGAACTATGGCTACACCTTC. This sequence encodes CSSSLSPRGKNYGYTF.

The chain couples TRBV4-3 to TRBJ2-6; a weak D match, TRBD1 (5 bases). Germline V gene sequence: CDR1 LGHNA, CDR2 YSLEER. CDR3 length: 16 amino acids. V shed 0 bases and J shed 2 bases, with 8 bases lying between them. CDR3 coding DNA: TGCGCCAGCAGCCAAGATATAGGGGCTGGGGCCAACGTCCTGACTTTC. It codes for CASSQDIGAGANVLTF.

The chain uses TRBV10-1 and TRBJ2-7; maybe TRBD2 (6 bases). V was trimmed by 7 bases and J by 2 bases, leaving 15 bases between them. Germline assignment: CDR1 WNHNN and CDR2 SYGVQD (reference sequence). This CDR3 has 14 amino acids. Here the CDR3 reads CASNGTPHPYEQYF. As DNA, the CDR3 is TGCGCCAGCAATGGGACTCCTCATCCCTACGAGCAGTACTTC.

CDR3 nucleotide sequence: TGCGCCAGCACCGAAGCGTATGACACAGATACGCAGTATTTT. Its protein is CASTEAYDTDTQYF. The genes are TRBV5-1 and TRBJ2-3; D is undetermined. Germline values: CDR1 SGHRS, CDR2 YFSETQ. The ends were cut back, 6 bases at V and 2 bases at J, with 13 bases in the middle. This CDR3 is built from 14 residues.

This clone has just a few counts. The chain joins TRBV7-2 to TRBJ1-2; D ambiguous. The CDR3 loop spans 14 amino acids. Trimming left V 5 bases short and J 4 bases short, with 14 bases between. CDR1 is SGHTA, CDR2 FQGNSA, per germline. The DNA of the CDR3 is TGTGCCAGCAGCATTGATGCGGCTTCCTATGGCTACACCTTC. Translation gives CASSIDAASYGYTF.

The chain couples TRBV11-2 to TRBJ1-3; D possibly corresponds to TRBD1 (6 bases). V lost 5 bases, J lost 8 bases, and 7 bases lay in between. The CDR3 is made up of 11 amino acids. Germline V gives CDR1 SGHAT, CDR2 FQNNGV. The CDR3 loop reads CASSEGDTIYF. CDR3 bases: TGTGCCAGCAGCGAGGGGGACACCATATATTTT.

V and J are TRBV28 and TRBJ2-7; 7 nucleotides line up with TRBD1. The V gene end was trimmed by 8 bases and the J gene end by 3 bases; junction bases not matched to a gene: 4. CDR3 size: 12 residues. Germline V lookup: CDR1 MDHEN, CDR2 SYDVKM. The CDR3 sequence is CASGQEFYEQYF. CDR3 DNA: TGTGCCAGCGGACAGGAATTCTACGAGCAGTACTTC.

This clone has only one observation. The rearrangement uses TRBV28 and TRBJ2-3; 7 nucleotides match TRBD1. Germline CDR1 and CDR2: MDHEN and SYDVKM. The V and J ends lost 5 bases and 5 bases, in that order; junction bases with no gene match: 13. The CDR3 loop spans 16 amino acids. This CDR3 reads CASSTLSRGMGDTQYF. DNA of the CDR3: TGTGCCAGCAGTACCCTCTCCAGGGGGATGGGAGATACGCAGTATTTT. The full variable domain, in which reference TRBV28 and TRBJ2-3 provide the parts outside the CDR3, is DVKVTQSSRYLVKRTGEKVFLECVQDMDHENMFWYRQDPGLGLRLIYFSYDVKMKEKGDIPEGYSVSREKKERFSLILESASTNQTSMYLCASSTLSRGMGDTQYFGPGTRLTVL.

The chain combines TRBV11-2 with TRBJ2-5; weak D call: TRBD1 (6 bases). The DNA matches TRBJ2-7 better at its end, which makes the J call doubtful. From germline, CDR1 is SGHAT and CDR2 FQNNGV. The CDR3 loop spans 16 amino acids. CDR3 coding DNA: TGTGCCAGCAGCTTAGATTGGGGGCGCGGCTCCTACGAGCAGTACTTC. This codes for CASSLDWGRGSYEQYF.